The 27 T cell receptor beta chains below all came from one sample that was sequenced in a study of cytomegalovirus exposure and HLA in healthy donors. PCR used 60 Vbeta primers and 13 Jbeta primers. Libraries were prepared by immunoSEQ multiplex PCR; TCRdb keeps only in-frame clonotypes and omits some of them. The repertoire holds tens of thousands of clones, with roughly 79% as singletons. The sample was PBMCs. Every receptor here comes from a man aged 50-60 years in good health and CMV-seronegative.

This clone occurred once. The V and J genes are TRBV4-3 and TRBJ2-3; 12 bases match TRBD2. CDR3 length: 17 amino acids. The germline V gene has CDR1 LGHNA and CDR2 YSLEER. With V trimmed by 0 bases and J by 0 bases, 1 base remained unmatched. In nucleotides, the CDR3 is TGCGCCAGCAGCCAAGACGGGACTAGCGGGAGCACAGATACGCAGTATTTT. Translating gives CASSQDGTSGSTDTQYF.

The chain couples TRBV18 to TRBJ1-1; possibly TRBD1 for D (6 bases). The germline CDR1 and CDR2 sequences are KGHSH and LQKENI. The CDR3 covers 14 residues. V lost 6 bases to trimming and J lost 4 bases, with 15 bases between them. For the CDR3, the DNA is TGTGCCAGCTCGCCTTCGAACAGGGCCACTGAAGCTTTCTTT. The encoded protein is CASSPSNRATEAFF.

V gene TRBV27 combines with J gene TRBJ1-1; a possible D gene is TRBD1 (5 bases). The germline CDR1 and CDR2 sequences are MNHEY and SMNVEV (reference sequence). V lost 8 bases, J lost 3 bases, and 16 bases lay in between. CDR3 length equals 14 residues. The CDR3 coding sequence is TGTGCCAGCCGACACCTCGGGGGGGACACTGAAGCTTTCTTT. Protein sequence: CASRHLGGDTEAFF.

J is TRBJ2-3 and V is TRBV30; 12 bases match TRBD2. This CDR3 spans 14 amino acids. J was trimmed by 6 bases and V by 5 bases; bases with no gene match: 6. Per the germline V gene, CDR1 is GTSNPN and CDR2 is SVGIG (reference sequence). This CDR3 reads CAWSRLAGVDTQYF. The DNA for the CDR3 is TGTGCCTGGTCCAGACTAGCGGGAGTCGATACGCAGTATTTT.

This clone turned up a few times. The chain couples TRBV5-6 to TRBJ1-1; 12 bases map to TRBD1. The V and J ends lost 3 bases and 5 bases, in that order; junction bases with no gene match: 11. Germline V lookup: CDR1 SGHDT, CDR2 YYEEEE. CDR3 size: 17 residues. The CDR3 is CASSSTGTGGEWTEAFF. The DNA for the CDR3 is TGTGCCAGCAGCTCGACCGGGACAGGGGGCGAATGGACTGAAGCTTTCTTT.

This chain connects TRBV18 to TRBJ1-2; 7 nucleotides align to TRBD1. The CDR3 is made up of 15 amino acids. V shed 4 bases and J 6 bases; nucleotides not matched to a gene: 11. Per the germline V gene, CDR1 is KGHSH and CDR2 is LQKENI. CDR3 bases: TGTGCCAGCTCACTTGAATCGGACAGGTTCCATGGCTACACCTTC. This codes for CASSLESDRFHGYTF. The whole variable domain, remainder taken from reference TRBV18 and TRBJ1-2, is NAGVMQNPRHLVRRRGQEARLRCSPMKGHSHVYWYRQLPEEGLKFMVYLQKENIIDESGMPKERFSAEFPKEGPSILRIQQVVRGDSAAYFCASSLESDRFHGYTFGSGTRLTVV.

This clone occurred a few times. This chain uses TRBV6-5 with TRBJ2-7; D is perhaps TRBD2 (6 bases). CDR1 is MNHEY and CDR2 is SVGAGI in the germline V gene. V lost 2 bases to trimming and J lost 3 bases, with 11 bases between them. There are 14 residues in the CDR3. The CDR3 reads CASSYKRAFYEQYF. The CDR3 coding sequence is TGTGCCAGCAGTTACAAGCGGGCCTTCTACGAGCAGTACTTC.

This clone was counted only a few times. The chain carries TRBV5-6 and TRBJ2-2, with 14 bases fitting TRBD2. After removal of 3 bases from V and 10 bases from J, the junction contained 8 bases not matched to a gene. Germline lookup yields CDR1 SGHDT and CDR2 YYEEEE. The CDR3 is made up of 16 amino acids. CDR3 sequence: CASSSWGLAGAKELFF. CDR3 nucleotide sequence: TGTGCCAGCAGCTCATGGGGACTAGCGGGAGCTAAGGAGCTGTTTTTT. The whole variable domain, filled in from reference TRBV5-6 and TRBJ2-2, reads DAGVTQSPTHLIKTRGQQVTLRCSPKSGHDTVSWYQQALGQGPQFIFQYYEEEERQRGNFPDRFSGHQFPNYSSELNVNALLLGDSALYLCASSSWGLAGAKELFFGEGSRLTVL.

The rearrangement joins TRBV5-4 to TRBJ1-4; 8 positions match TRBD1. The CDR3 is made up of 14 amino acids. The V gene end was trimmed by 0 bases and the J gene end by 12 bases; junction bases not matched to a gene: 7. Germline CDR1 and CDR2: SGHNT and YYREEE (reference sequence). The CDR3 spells CASSLAAGGGELFF. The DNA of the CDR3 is TGTGCCAGCAGCTTGGCGGCAGGGGGCGGTGAACTGTTTTTT.

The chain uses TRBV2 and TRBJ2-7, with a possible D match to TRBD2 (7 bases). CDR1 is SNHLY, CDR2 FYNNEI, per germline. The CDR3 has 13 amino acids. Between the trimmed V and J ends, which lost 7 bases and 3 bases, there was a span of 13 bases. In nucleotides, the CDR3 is TGTGCCAGCAAAGGGGGGGGGAACTACGAGCAGTACTTC. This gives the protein CASKGGGNYEQYF.

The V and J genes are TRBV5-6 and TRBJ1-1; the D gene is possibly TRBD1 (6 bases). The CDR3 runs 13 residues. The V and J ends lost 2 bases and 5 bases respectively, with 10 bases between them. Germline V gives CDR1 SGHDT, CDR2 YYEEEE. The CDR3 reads CASSFTGRTEAFF. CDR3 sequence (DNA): TGTGCCAGCAGCTTTACAGGGCGAACTGAAGCTTTCTTT.

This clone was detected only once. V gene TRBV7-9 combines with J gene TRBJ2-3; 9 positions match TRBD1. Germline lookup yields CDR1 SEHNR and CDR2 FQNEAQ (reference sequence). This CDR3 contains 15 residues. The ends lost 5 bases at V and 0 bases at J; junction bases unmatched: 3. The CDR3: CASSTGQGSTDTQYF. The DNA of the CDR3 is TGTGCCAGCAGCACAGGACAGGGGAGCACAGATACGCAGTATTTT.

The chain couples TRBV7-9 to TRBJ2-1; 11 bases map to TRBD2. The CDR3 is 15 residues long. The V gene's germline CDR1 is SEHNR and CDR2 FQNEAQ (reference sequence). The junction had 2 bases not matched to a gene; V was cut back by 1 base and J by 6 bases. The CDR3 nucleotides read TGTGCCAGCAGCTTAGTTAGCGGGAGGGCCAATGAGCAGTTCTTC. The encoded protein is CASSLVSGRANEQFF.

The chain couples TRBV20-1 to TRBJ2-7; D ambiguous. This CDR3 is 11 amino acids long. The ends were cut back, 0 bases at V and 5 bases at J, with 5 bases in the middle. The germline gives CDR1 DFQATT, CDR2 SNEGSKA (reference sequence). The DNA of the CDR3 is TGCAGTGCTAGAGATCAGAACGAGCAGTACTTC. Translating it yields CSARDQNEQYF.

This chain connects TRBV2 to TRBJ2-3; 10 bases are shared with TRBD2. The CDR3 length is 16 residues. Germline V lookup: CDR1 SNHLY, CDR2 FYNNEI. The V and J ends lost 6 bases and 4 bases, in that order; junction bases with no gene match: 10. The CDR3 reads CASRVTSGVPSDTQYF. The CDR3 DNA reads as TGTGCCAGCAGAGTTACTAGCGGGGTACCTTCAGATACGCAGTATTTT.

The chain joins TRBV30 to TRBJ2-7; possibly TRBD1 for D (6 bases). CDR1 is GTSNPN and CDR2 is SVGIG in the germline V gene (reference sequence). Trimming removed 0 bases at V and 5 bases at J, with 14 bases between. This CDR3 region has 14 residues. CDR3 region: CAWSVIGQLHEQYF. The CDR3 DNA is TGTGCCTGGAGTGTAATAGGACAGCTACACGAGCAGTACTTC.

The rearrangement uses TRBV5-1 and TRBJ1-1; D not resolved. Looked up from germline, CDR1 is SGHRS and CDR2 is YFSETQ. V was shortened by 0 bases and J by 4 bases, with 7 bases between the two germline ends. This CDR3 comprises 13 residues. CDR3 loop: CASSLGRLTEAFF. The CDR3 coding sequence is TGCGCCAGCAGCTTGGGGCGGCTCACTGAAGCTTTCTTT.

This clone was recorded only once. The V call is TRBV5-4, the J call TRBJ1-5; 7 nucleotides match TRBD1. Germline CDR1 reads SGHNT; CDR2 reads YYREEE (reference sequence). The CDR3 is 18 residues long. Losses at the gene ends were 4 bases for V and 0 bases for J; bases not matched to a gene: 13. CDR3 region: CASSNGAKQGYSNQPQHF. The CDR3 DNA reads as TGTGCCAGCAGCAACGGCGCAAAACAGGGGTATAGCAATCAGCCCCAGCATTTT.

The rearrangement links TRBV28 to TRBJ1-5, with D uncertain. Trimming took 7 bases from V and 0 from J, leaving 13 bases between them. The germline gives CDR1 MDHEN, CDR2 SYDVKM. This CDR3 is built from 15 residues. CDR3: CASTLPGYSNQPQHF. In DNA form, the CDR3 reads TGTGCCAGCACCCTACCAGGTTATAGCAATCAGCCCCAGCATTTT.

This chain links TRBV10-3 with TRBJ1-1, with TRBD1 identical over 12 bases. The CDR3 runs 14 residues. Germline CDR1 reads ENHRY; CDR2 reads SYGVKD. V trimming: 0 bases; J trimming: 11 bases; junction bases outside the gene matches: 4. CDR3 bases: TGTGCCATCAGTGAGTCGGGACAGGGGGCGAGGGCTTTCTTT. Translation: CAISESGQGARAFF.

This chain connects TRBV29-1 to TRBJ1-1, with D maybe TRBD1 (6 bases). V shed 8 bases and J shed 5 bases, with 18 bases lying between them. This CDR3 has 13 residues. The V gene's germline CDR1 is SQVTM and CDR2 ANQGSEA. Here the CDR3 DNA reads TGCAGCTCCGAGGGGGGGGCTGGAACTGAAGCTTTCTTT. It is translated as CSSEGGAGTEAFF.

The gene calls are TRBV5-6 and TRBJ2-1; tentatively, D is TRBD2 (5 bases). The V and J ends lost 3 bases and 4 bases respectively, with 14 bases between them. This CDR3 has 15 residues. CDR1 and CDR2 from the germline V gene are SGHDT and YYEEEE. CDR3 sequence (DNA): TGTGCCAGCAGCTACCGGGAATTCGGATACAATGAGCAGTTCTTC. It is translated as CASSYREFGYNEQFF.

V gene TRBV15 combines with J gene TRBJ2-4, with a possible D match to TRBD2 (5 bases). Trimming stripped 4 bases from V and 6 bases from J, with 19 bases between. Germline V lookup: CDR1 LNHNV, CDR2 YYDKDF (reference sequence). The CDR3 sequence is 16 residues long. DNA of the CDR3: TGTGCCACCAGCAAGAGCTCGGGGAGAGCTGGAAACATTCAGTACTTC. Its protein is CATSKSSGRAGNIQYF. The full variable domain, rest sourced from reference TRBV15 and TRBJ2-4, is DAMVIQNPRYQVTQFGKPVTLSCSQTLNHNVMYWYQQKSSQAPKLLFHYYDKDFNNEADTPDNFQSRRPNTSFCFLDIRSPGLGDTAMYLCATSKSSGRAGNIQYFGAGTRLSVL.

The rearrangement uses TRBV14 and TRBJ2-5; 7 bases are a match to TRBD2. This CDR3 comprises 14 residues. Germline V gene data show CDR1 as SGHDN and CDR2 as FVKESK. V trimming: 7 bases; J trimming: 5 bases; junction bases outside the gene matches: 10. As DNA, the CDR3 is TGTGCCAGCAATCGTAACGGGAGGCGCGAGACCCAGTACTTC. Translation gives CASNRNGRRETQYF.

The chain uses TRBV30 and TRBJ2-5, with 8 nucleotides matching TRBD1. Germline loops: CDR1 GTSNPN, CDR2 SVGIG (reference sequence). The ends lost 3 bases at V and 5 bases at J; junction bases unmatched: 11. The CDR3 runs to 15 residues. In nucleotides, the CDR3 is TGTGCCTGGAGGCTCAGGGGGCTTATTTCGGAGACCCAGTACTTC. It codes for CAWRLRGLISETQYF.

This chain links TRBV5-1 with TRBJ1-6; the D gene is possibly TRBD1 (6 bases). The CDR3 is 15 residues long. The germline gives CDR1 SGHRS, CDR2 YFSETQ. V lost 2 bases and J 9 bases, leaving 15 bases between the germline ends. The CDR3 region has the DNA TGCGCCAGCAGCTTACAGGGTGTAAGTGGTTCACCCCTCCACTTT. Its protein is CASSLQGVSGSPLHF.

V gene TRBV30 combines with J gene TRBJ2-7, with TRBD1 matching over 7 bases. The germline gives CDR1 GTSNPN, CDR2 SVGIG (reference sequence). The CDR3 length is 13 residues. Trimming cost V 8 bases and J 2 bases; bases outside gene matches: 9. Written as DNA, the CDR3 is TGTGCCAGTGGATTAGGACAGGCCTACGAGCAGTACTTC. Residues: CASGLGQAYEQYF.